This TCR beta chain comes out of a study of control samples from healthy donors and cancer patients. After removal of 6 bases from V and 3 bases from J, the junction contained 5 bases not matched to a gene. The germline gives CDR1 MNHEY, CDR2 SVGAGI. This CDR3 is built from 14 residues. TCRdb's copy holds only in-frame clones and misses some; the assay was immunoSEQ multiplex PCR. The sample carries 80,000 to 85,000 clones, more than 70% recorded once. The chain links TRBV6-5 to TRBJ2-1; TRBD1 agrees at 7 bases. The sample comprised blood. The source is a woman aged 50 to 65 in good health. The CDR3 nucleotides are TGTGCCAGCAGCCGAACAGGGGTCTACAATGAGCAGTTCTTC. This encodes CASSRTGVYNEQFF.